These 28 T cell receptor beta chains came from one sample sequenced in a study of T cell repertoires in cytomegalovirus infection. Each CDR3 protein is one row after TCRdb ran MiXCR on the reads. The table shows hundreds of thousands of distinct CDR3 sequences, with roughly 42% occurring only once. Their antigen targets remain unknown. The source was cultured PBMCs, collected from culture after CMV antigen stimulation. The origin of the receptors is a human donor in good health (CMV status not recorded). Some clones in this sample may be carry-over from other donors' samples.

The CDR3 here is CASGLDRASYNEQFF. CDR3 DNA sequence: TGTGCCAGCGGGTTAGACAGGGCCTCATACAATGAGCAGTTCTTC. The chain recombines TRBV7-8 with TRBJ2-1, with 7 bases matching TRBD1. CDR3 size: 15 residues. The ends lost 8 bases at V and 4 bases at J; junction bases unmatched: 11. Germline CDR1 reads SGHVS; CDR2 reads FQNEAQ.

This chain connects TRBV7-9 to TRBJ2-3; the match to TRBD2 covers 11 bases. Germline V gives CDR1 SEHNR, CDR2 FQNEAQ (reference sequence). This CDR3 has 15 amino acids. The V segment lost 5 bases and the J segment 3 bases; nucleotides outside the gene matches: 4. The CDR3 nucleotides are TGTGCCAGCAGCCCACTAGCGGGGGAGACAGATACGCAGTATTTT. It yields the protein CASSPLAGETDTQYF.

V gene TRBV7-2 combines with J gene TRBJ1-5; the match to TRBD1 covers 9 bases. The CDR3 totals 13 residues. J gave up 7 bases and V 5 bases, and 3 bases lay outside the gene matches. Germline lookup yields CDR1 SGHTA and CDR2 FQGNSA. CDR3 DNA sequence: TGTGCCAGCAGCCGGACAGGGGCCCAGCCCCAGCATTTT. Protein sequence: CASSRTGAQPQHF.

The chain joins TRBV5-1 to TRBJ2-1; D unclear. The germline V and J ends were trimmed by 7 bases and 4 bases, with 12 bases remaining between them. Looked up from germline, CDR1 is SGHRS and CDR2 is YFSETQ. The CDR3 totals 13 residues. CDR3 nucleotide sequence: TGCGCCAGCGCCCAGCGCGAGTACAATGAGCAGTTCTTC. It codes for CASAQREYNEQFF.

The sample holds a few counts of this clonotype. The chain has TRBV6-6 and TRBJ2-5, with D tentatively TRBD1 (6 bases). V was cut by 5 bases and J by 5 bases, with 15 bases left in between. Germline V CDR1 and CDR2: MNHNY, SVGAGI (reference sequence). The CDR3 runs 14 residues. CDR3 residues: CASSIMDRVETQYF. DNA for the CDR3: TGTGCCAGCAGTATCATGGACAGAGTGGAGACCCAGTACTTC.

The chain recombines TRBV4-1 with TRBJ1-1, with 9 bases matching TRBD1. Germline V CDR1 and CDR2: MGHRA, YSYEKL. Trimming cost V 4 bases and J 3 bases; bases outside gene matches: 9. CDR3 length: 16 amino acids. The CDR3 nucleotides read TGCGCCAGCAGCCCGGGACAGGGTTCGGGGGACACTGAAGCTTTCTTT. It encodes CASSPGQGSGDTEAFF.

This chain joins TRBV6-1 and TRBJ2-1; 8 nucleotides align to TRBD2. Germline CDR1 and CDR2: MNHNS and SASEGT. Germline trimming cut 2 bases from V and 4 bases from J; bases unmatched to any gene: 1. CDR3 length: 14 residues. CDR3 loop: CASSERGGYNEQFF. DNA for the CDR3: TGTGCCAGCAGTGAACGCGGGGGGTACAATGAGCAGTTCTTC.

CDR3 amino acids: CASSYSPEGFGELFF. The CDR3 nucleotides are TGTGCCAGCAGTTACTCTCCGGAGGGATTCGGGGAGCTGTTTTTT. The chain recombines TRBV6-2 or TRBV6-3 with TRBJ2-2; D possibly corresponds to TRBD2 (6 bases). The length of the CDR3 is 15 residues. V was trimmed by 0 bases and J by 7 bases, leaving 12 bases between them. Germline V CDR1 and CDR2: MNHEY, SVGEGT.

The chain's CDR3 is CASSSPVGRRGSGNTIYF. The CDR3, as DNA: TGTGCCAGCAGTTCCCCCGTGGGCCGGCGGGGCTCTGGAAACACCATATATTTT. The chain recombines TRBV28 with TRBJ1-3; the D is unclear. The germline V gene encodes CDR1 MDHEN and CDR2 SYDVKM. This CDR3 has 18 residues. With 4 bases removed from V and 0 bases from J, the gap between germline ends came to 19 bases.

CDR3: CASSHGTSGLNEQFF. The CDR3 nucleotides are TGTGCCAGCAGTCACGGGACTAGCGGACTCAATGAGCAGTTCTTC. V gene TRBV12-3 or TRBV12-4 combines with J gene TRBJ2-1; TRBD2 aligns across 11 bases. The J segment lost 6 bases and the V segment lost 5 bases, leaving 6 bases of the junction unmatched. The CDR3 is 15 residues long.

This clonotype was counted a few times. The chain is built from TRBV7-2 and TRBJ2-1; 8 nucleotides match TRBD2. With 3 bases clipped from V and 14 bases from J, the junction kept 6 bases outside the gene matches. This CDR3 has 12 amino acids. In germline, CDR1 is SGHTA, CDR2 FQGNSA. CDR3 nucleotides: TGTGCCAGCAGCTTCGGGGGGGCTGATAAGTTCTTC. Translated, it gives CASSFGGADKFF.

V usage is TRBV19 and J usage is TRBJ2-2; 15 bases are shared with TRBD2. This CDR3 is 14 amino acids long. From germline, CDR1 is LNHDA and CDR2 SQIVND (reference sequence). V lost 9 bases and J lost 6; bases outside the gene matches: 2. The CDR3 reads CASRTSGRAGELFF. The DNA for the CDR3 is TGTGCCAGCCGGACTAGCGGGAGGGCCGGGGAGCTGTTTTTT. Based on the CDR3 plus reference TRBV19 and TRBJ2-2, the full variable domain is DGGITQSPKYLFRKEGQNVTLSCEQNLNHDAMYWYRQDPGQGLRLIYYSQIVNDFQKGDIAEGYSVSREKKESFPLTVTSAQKNPTAFYLCASRTSGRAGELFFGEGSRLTVL.

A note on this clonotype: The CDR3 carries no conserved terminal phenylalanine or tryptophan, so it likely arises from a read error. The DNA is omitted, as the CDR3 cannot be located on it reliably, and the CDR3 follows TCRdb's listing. CDR3 loop: CSARVASGGSLI. The chain is built from TRBV20-1 and TRBJ2-7; the D call TRBD1 from the table was never checked on the DNA. 12 amino acids form the CDR3, both terminal residues included. CDR1 and CDR2 (germline): DFQATT, SNEGSKA (reference sequence).

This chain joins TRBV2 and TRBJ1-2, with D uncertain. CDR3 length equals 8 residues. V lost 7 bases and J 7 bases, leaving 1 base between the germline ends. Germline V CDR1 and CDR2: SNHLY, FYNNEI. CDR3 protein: CASTGYTF. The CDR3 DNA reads TGTGCCAGCACTGGCTACACCTTC. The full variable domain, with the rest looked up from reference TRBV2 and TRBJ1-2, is EPEVTQTPSHQVTQMGQEVILRCVPISNHLYFYWYRQILGQKVEFLVSFYNNEISEKSEIFDDQFSVERPDGSNFTLKIRSTKLEDSAMYFCASTGYTFGSGTRLTVV.

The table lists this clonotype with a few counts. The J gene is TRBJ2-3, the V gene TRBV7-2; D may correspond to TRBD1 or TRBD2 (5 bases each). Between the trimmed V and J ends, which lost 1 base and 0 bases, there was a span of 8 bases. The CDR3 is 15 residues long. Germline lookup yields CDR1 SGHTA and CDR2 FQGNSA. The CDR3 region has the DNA TGTGCCAGCAGCTTAGGGGGGATTAGCACAGATACGCAGTATTTT. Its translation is CASSLGGISTDTQYF.

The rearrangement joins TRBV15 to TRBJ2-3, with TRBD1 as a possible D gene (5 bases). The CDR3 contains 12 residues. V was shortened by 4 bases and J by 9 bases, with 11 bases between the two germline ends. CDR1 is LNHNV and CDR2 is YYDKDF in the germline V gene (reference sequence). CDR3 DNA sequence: TGTGCCACCAGCATGGGGCAAATAACGCAGTATTTT. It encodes CATSMGQITQYF.

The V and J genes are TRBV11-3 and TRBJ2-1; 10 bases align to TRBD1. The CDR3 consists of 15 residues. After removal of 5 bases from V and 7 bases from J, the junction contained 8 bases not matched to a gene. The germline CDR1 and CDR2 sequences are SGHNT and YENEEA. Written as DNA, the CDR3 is TGTGCCAGCAGCACGGGGACAGGGGATGGAAATGAGCAGTTCTTC. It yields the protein CASSTGTGDGNEQFF.

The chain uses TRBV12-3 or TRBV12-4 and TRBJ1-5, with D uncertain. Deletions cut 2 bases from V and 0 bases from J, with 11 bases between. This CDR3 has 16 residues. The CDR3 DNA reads TGTGCCAGCAGTTTATGGGCAGGAGATAGCAATCAGCCCCAGCATTTT. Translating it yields CASSLWAGDSNQPQHF.

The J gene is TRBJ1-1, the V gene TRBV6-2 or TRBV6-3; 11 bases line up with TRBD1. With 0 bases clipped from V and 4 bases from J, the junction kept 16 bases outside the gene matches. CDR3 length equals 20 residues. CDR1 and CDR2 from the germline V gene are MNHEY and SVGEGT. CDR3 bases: TGTGCCAGCAGTTACTCGAGTATTGGGACAGGGGGGTATTGGACCACTGAAGCTTTCTTT. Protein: CASSYSSIGTGGYWTTEAFF.

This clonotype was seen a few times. This CDR3 is CASSYTLAYNEQFF. The CDR3 DNA reads as TGTGCCAGCAGCTACACTTTGGCCTACAATGAGCAGTTCTTC. This sequence joins TRBV6-2 or TRBV6-3 and TRBJ2-1; D is unclear. The CDR3 is 14 amino acids. From germline, CDR1 is MNHEY and CDR2 SVGEGT. Trimming shortened V by 6 bases and J by 2 bases, and 11 bases separated the two germline ends.

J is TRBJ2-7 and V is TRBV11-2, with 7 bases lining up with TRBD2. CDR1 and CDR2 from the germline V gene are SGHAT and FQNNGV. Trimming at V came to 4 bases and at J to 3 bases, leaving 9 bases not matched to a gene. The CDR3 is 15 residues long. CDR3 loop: CASSWTSLSLYEQYF. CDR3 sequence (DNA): TGTGCCAGCAGCTGGACTAGTTTGTCACTCTACGAGCAGTACTTC. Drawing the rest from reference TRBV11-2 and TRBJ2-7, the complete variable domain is EAGVAQSPRYKIIEKRQSVAFWCNPISGHATLYWYQQILGQGPKLLIQFQNNGVVDDSQLPKDRFSAERLKGVDSTLKIQPAKLEDSAVYLCASSWTSLSLYEQYFGPGTRLTVT.

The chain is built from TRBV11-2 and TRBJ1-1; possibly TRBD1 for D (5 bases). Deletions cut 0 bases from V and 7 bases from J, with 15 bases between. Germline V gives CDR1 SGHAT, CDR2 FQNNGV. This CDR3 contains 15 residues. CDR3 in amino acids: CASSLDLSGYSEAFF. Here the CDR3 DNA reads TGTGCCAGCAGCTTAGATCTTTCAGGGTACAGTGAAGCTTTCTTT. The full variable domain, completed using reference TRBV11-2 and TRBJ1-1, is EAGVAQSPRYKIIEKRQSVAFWCNPISGHATLYWYQQILGQGPKLLIQFQNNGVVDDSQLPKDRFSAERLKGVDSTLKIQPAKLEDSAVYLCASSLDLSGYSEAFFGQGTRLTVV.

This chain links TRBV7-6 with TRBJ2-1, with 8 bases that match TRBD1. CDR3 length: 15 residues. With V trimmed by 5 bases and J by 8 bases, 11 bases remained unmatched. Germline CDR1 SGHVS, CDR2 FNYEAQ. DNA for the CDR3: TGTGCCAGCAGCCCCAGGGGGCGCGGTATCGATGAGCAGTTCTTC. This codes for CASSPRGRGIDEQFF. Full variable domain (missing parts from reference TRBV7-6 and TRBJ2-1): GAGVSQSPRYKVTKRGQDVALRCDPISGHVSLYWYRQALGQGPEFLTYFNYEAQQDKSGLPNDRFSAERPEGSISTLTIQRTEQRDSAMYRCASSPRGRGIDEQFFGPGTRLTVL.

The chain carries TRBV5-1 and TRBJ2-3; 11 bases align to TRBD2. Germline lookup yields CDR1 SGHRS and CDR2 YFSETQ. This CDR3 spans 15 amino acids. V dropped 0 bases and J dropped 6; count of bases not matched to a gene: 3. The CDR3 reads CASSLDSGGADTQYF. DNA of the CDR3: TGCGCCAGCAGCTTGGATAGCGGGGGGGCGGATACGCAGTATTTT.

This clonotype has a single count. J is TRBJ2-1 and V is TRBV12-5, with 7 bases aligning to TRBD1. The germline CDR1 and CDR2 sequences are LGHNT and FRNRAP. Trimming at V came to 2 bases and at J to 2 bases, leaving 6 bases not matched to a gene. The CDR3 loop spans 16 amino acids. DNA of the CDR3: TGTGCTAGTGGTTTGTTCGAACAGGGGACCTACAATGAGCAGTTCTTC. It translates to CASGLFEQGTYNEQFF.

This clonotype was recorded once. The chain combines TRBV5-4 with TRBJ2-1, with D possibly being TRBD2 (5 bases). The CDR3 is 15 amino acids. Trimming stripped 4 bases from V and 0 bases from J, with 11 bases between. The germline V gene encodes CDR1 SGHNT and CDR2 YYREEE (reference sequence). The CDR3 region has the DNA TGTGCCAGCAGCCGGACTCTTAGCTCCTACAATGAGCAGTTCTTC. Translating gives CASSRTLSSYNEQFF. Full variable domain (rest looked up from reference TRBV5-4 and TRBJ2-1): ETGVTQSPTHLIKTRGQQVTLRCSSQSGHNTVSWYQQALGQGPQFIFQYYREEENGRGNFPPRFSGLQFPNYSSELNVNALELDDSALYLCASSRTLSSYNEQFFGPGTRLTVL.

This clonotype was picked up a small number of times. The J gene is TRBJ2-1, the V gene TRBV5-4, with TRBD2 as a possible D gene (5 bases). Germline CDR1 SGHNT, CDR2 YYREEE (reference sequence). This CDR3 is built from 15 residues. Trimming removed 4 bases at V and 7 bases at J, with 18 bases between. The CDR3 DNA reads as TGTGCCAGCAGCATCGGAACCGGGGAAGAGAATGAGCAGTTCTTC. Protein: CASSIGTGEENEQFF.

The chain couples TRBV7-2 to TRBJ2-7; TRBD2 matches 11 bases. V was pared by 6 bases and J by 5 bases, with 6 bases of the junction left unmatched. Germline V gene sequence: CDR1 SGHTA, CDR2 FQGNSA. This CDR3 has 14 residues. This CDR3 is CASRSLAGGHEQYF. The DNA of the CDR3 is TGTGCCAGCAGGAGTCTAGCGGGAGGTCACGAGCAGTACTTC. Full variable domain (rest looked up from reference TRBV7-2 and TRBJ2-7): GAGVSQSPSNKVTEKGKDVELRCDPISGHTALYWYRQSLGQGLEFLIYFQGNSAPDKSGLPSDRFSAERTGGSVSTLTIQRTQQEDSAVYLCASRSLAGGHEQYFGPGTRLTVT.